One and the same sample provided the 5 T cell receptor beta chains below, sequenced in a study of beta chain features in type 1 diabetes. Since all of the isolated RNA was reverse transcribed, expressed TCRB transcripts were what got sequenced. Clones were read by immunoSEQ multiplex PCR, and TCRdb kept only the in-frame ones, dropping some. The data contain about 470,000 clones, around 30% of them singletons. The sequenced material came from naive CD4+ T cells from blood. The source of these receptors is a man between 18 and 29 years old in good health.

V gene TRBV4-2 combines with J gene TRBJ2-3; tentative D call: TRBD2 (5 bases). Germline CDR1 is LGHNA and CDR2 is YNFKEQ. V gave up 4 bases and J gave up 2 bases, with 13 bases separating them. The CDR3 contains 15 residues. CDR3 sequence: CASSRAEALTDTQYF. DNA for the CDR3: TGTGCCAGCAGCCGAGCGGAGGCCCTCACAGATACGCAGTATTTT.

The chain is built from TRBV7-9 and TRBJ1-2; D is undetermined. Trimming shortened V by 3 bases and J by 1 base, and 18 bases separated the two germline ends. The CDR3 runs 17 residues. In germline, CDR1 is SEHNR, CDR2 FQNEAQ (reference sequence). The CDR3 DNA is TGTGCCAGCAGCTTTAACCAGGCCTACAAGGATAACTATGGCTACACCTTC. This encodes CASSFNQAYKDNYGYTF. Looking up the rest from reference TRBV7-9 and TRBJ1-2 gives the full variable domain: DTGVSQNPRHKITKRGQNVTFRCDPISEHNRLYWYRQTLGQGPEFLTYFQNEAQLEKSRLLSDRFSAERPKGSFSTLEIQRTEQGDSAMYLCASSFNQAYKDNYGYTFGSGTRLTVV.

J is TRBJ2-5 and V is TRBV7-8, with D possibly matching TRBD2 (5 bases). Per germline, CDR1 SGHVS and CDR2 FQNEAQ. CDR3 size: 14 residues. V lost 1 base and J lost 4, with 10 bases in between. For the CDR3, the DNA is TGTGCCAGCAGCTTAGTAGCGATTAGAGAGACCCAGTACTTC. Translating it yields CASSLVAIRETQYF. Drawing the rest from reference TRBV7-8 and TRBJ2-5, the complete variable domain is GAGVSQSPRYKVAKRGQDVALRCDPISGHVSLFWYQQALGQGPEFLTYFQNEAQLDKSGLPSDRFFAERPEGSVSTLKIQRTQQEDSAVYLCASSLVAIRETQYFGPGTRLLVL.

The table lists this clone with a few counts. CDR3 in DNA: TGCGCCAGCAGCTTGGGACCGACTCTGAACACTGAAGCTTTCTTT. Amino acids: CASSLGPTLNTEAFF. The chain couples TRBV5-1 to TRBJ1-1; unclear D gene. With 0 bases removed from V and 0 bases from J, the gap between germline ends came to 9 bases. The CDR3 extends over 15 amino acids. Germline V lookup: CDR1 SGHRS, CDR2 YFSETQ.

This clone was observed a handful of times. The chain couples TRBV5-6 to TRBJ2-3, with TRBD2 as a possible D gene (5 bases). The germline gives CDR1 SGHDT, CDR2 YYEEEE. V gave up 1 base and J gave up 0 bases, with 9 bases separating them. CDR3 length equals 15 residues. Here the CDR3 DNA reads TGTGCCAGCAGCTTGCGGGAAGAGAGCACAGATACGCAGTATTTT. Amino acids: CASSLREESTDTQYF.